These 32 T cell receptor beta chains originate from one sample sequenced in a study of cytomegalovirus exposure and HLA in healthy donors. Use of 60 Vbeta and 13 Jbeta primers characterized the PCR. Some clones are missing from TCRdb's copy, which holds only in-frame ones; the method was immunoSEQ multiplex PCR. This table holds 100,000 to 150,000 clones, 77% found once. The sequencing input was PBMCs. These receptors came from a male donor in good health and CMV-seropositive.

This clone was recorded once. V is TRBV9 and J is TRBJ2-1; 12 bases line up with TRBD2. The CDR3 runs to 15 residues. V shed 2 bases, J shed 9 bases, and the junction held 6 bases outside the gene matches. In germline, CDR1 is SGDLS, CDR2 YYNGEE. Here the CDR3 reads CASSVSTSGSFEQFF. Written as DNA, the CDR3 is TGTGCCAGCAGCGTCTCGACTAGCGGGAGTTTTGAGCAGTTCTTC. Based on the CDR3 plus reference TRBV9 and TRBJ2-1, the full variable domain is DSGVTQTPKHLITATGQRVTLRCSPRSGDLSVYWYQQSLDQGLQFLIQYYNGEERAKGNILERFSAQQFPDLHSELNLSSLELGDSALYFCASSVSTSGSFEQFFGPGTRLTVL.

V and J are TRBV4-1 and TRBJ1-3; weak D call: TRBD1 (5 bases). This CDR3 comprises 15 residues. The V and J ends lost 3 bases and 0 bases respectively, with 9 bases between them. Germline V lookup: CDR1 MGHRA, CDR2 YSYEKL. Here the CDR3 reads CASSQRQFSGNTIYF. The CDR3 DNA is TGCGCCAGCAGCCAGAGACAGTTCTCTGGAAACACCATATATTTT.

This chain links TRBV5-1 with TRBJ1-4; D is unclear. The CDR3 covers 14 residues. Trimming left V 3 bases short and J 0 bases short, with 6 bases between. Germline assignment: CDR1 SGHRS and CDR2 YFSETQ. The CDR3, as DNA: TGCGCCAGCAGCTCGGGGTCAACTAATGAAAAACTGTTTTTT. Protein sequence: CASSSGSTNEKLFF.

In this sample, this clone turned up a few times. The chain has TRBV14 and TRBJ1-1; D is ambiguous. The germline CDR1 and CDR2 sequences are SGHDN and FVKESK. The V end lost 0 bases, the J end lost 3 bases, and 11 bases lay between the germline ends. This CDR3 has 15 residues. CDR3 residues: CASSQEAPRYTEAFF. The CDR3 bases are TGTGCCAGCAGCCAAGAAGCTCCGAGATACACTGAAGCTTTCTTT.

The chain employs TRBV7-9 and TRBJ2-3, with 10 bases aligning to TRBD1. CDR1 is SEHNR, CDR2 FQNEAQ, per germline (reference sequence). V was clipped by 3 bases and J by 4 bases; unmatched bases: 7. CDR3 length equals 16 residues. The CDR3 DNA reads TGTGCCAGCAGCTTGAAGGGACAGGGGCGACCAGATACGCAGTATTTT. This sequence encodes CASSLKGQGRPDTQYF.

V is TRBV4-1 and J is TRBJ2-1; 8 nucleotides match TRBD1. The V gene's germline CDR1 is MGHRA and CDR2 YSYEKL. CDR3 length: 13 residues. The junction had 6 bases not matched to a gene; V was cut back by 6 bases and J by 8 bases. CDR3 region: CASRQGGRHEQFF. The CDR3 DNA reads TGCGCCAGCAGACAGGGGGGACGGCATGAGCAGTTCTTC.

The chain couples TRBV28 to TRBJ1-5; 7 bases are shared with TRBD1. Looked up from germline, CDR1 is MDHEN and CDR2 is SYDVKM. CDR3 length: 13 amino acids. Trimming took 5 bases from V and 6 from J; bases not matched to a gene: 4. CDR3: CASSDRAAQPQHF. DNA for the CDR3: TGTGCCAGCAGTGACAGGGCCGCTCAGCCCCAGCATTTT.

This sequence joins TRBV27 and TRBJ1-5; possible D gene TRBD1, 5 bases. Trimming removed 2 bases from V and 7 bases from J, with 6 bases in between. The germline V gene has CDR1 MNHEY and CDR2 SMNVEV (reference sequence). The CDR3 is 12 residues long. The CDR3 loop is CASSLKGQPQHF. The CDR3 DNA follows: TGTGCCAGCAGTTTAAAGGGGCAGCCCCAGCATTTT.

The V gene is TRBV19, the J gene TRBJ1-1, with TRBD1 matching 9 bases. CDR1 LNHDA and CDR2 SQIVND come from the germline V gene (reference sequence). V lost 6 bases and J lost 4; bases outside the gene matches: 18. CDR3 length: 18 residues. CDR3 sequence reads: CASRAGLVGTGPRTEAFF. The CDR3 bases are TGTGCCAGTAGGGCAGGTTTGGTAGGGACAGGGCCTCGCACTGAAGCTTTCTTT.

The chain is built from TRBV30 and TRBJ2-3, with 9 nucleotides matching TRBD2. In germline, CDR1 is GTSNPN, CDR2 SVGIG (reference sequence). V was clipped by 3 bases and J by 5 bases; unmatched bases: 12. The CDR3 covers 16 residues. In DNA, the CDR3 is TGTGCCTGGAGCGGCCGGGGGGTAGCGGGGGTAGATACGCAGTATTTT. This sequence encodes CAWSGRGVAGVDTQYF.

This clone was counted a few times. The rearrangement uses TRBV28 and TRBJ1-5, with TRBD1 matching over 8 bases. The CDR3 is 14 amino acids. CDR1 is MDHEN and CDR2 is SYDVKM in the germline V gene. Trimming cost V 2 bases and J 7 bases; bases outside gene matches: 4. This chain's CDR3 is CASSLQGAKQPQHF. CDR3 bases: TGTGCCAGCAGTTTACAGGGGGCGAAGCAGCCCCAGCATTTT.

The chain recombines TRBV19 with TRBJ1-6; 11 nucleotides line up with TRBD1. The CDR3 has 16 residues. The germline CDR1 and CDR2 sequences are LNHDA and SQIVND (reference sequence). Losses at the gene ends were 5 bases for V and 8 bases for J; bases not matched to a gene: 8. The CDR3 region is CASSETGTGGDSPLHF. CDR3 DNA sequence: TGTGCCAGTAGTGAGACCGGGACAGGGGGAGATTCACCCCTCCACTTT.

CDR3 amino acids: CASSFTQGSYQPQHF. The CDR3 DNA reads as TGTGCCAGCAGTTTCACCCAGGGATCTTATCAGCCCCAGCATTTT. This chain uses TRBV27 with TRBJ1-5; weak D call: TRBD1 (5 bases). Trimming removed 3 bases from V and 5 bases from J, with 14 bases in between. Germline loops: CDR1 MNHEY, CDR2 SMNVEV (reference sequence). The CDR3 totals 15 residues.

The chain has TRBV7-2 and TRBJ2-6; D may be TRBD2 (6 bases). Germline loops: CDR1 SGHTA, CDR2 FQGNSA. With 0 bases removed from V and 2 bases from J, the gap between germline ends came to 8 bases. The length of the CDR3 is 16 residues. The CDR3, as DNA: TGTGCCAGCAGCTTAGCGGGGGGACCTGGGGCCAACGTCCTGACTTTC. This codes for CASSLAGGPGANVLTF.

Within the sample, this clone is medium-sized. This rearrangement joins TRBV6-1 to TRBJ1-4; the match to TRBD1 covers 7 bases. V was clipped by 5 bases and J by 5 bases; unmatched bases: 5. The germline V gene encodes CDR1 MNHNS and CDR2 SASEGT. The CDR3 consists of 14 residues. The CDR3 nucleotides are TGTGCCAGCAGTCCCGGGACAGAGAATGAAAAACTGTTTTTT. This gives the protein CASSPGTENEKLFF.

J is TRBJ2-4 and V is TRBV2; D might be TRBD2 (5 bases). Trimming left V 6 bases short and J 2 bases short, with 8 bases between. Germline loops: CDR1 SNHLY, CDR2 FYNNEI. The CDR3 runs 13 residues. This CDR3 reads CASRGATKNIQYF. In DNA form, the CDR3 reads TGTGCCAGCAGGGGAGCTACCAAAAACATTCAGTACTTC.

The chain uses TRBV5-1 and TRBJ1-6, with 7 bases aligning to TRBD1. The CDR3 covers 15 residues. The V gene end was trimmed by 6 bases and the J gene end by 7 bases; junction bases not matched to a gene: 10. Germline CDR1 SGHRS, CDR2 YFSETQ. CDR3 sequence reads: CASTGVGRGNSPLHF. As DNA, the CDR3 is TGCGCCAGCACCGGGGTCGGCAGGGGGAATTCACCCCTCCACTTT.

CDR3 loop: CASSDTGPGGTDTQYF. The CDR3 bases are TGTGCCAGCAGCGATACTGGGCCGGGAGGCACAGATACGCAGTATTTT. The rearrangement uses TRBV9 and TRBJ2-3, with D perhaps matching TRBD2 (6 bases). Germline V gives CDR1 SGDLS, CDR2 YYNGEE. V gave up 3 bases and J gave up 1 base, with 15 bases separating them. The CDR3 spans 16 residues.

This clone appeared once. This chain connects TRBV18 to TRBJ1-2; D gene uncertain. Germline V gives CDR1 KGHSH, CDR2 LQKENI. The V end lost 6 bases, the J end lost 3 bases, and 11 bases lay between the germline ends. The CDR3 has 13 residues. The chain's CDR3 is CASSEEVHYGYTF. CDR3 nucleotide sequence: TGTGCCAGCTCTGAGGAGGTTCACTATGGCTACACCTTC.

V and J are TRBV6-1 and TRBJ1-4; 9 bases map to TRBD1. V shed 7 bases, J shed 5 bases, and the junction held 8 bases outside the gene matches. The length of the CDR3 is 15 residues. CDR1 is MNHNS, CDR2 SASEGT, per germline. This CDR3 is CASKIPGQGNEKLFF. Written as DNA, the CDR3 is TGTGCCAGCAAGATACCGGGACAGGGAAATGAAAAACTGTTTTTT.

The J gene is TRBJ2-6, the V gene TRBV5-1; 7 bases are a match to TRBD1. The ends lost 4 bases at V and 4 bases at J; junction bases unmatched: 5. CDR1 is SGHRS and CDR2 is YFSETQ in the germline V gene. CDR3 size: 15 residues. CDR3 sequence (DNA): TGCGCCAGCAGCAGGGACAGTGCCGGGGCCAACGTCCTGACTTTC. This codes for CASSRDSAGANVLTF.

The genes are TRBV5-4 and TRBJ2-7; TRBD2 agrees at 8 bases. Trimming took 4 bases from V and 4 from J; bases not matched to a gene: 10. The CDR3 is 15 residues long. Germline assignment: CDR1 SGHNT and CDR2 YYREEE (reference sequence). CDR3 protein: CASSQGGGIPYEQYF. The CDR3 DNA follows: TGTGCCAGCAGCCAGGGCGGGGGGATCCCATACGAGCAGTACTTC.

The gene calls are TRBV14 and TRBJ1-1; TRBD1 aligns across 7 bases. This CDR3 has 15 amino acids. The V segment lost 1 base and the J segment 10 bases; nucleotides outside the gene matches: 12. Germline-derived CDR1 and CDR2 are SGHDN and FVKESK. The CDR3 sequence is CASSQGLGGTAAAFF. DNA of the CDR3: TGTGCCAGCAGCCAAGGATTAGGCGGGACAGCAGCAGCTTTCTTT.

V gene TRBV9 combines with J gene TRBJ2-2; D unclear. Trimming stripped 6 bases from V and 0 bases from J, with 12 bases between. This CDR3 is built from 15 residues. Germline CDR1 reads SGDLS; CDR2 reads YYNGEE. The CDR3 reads CASKVNGANTGELFF. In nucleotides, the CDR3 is TGTGCCAGCAAGGTTAACGGAGCGAACACCGGGGAGCTGTTTTTT.

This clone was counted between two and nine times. CDR3 residues: CASRETSGGVDEQFF. CDR3 coding DNA: TGTGCCAGCAGGGAGACTAGCGGGGGGGTTGATGAGCAGTTCTTC. The J gene is TRBJ2-1, the V gene TRBV6-4; TRBD2 aligns across 14 bases. CDR1 MRHNA and CDR2 SNTAGT come from the germline V gene. CDR3 length: 15 residues. V lost 6 bases, J lost 8 bases, and 6 bases stayed unmatched.

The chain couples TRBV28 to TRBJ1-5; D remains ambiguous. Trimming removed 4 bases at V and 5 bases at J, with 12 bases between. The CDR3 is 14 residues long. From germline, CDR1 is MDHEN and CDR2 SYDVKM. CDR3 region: CASSSPGRDQPQHF. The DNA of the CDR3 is TGTGCCAGCAGTTCGCCGGGGAGGGATCAGCCCCAGCATTTT.

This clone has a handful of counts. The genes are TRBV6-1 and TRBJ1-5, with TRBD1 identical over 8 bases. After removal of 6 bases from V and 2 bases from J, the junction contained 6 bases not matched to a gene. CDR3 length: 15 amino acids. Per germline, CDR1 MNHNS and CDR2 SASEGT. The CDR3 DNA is TGTGCCAGCAGATCCGGGACAGGTCGCAATCAGCCCCAGCATTTT. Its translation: CASRSGTGRNQPQHF.

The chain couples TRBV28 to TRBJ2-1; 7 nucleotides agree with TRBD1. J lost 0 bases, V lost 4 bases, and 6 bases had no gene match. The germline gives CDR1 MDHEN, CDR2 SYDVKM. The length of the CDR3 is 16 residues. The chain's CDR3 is CASSSSNRGSYNEQFF. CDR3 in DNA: TGTGCCAGCAGTTCCTCGAACAGGGGCTCCTACAATGAGCAGTTCTTC.

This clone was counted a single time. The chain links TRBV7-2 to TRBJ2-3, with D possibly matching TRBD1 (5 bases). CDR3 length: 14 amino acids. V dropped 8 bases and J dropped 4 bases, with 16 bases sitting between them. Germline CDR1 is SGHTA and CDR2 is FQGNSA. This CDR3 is CASRQGASPDTQYF. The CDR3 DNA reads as TGTGCCAGCCGCCAGGGTGCCAGTCCAGATACGCAGTATTTT. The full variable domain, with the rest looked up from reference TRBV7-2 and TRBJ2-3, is GAGVSQSPSNKVTEKGKDVELRCDPISGHTALYWYRQSLGQGLEFLIYFQGNSAPDKSGLPSDRFSAERTGGSVSTLTIQRTQQEDSAVYLCASRQGASPDTQYFGPGTRLTVL.

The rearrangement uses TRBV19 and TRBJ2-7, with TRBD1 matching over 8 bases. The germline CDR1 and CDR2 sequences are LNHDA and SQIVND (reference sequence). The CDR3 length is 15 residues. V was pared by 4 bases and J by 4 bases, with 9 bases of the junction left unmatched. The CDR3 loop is CASSTRTGFIYEQYF. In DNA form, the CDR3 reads TGTGCCAGTAGTACAAGGACAGGGTTTATTTACGAGCAGTACTTC.

The CDR3 sequence: CAWSVGGSRGETQYF. CDR3 nucleotide sequence: TGTGCCTGGAGTGTAGGCGGGAGTAGAGGAGAGACCCAGTACTTC. The chain combines TRBV30 with TRBJ2-5; 7 bases line up with TRBD2. This CDR3 is 15 amino acids long. Trimming removed 0 bases from V and 4 bases from J; junction bases left unmatched: 8. Germline V gene lookup returns CDR1 GTSNPN and CDR2 SVGIG (reference sequence).

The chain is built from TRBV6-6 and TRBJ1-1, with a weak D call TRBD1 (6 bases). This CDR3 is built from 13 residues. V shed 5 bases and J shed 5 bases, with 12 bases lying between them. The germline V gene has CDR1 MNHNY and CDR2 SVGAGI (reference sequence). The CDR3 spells CASSTQGGTEAFF. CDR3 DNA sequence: TGTGCCAGCAGTACACAGGGCGGGACTGAAGCTTTCTTT.